Below, one T cell receptor (beta chain) is given with its context. Under the authors' procedure: Estimation of nucleated cell counts was performed using reference gene primer amplification. Sequencing was performed with immunoSEQ multiplex PCR; in TCRdb, only in-frame clones are kept and a portion is missing. The DNA gave D and trimming, while V, J and clone size come from that table. The data hold tens of thousands of clones, with about 85% observed a single time. CDR3 length: 19 residues. Germline V CDR1 and CDR2: ENHRY, SYGVKD. The V gene end was trimmed by 2 bases and the J gene end by 3 bases; junction bases not matched to a gene: 9. This specimen belongs to a study of blood T cell repertoires in COVID-19. About the research overall: Both acute and convalescent COVID-19 samples were obtained from the United States, Italy and Spain.

This TCR came from a human donor in a cohort sampled during active COVID-19. The sequencing input was peripheral blood. The V and J genes are TRBV10-3 and TRBJ2-3; 15 bases are shared with TRBD2. The CDR3 coding sequence is TGTGCCATCAGTGAGACCGGACTAGCGGGAGGGTCCAGGACAGATACGCAGTATTTT. It is translated as CAISETGLAGGSRTDTQYF.